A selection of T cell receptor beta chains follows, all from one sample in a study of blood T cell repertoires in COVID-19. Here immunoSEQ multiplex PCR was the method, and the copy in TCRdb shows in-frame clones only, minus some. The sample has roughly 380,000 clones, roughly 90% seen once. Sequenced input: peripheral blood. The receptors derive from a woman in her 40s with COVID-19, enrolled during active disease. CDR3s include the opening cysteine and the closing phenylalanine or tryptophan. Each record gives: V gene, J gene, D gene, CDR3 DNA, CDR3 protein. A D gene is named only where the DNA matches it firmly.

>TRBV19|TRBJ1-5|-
TGTGCCAGTAGTCCCCCCCGGGGAGGGGGAAGCAATCAGCCCCAGCATTTT
CASSPPRGGGSNQPQHF
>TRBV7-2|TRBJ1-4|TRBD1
TGTGCCAGCAGCTCAGACAGGGGAAAGAATGAAAAACTGTTTTTT
CASSSDRGKNEKLFF
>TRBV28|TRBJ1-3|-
TGTGCCAGCAGTCAGGCGGGACCCCACTCTGGAAACACCATATATTTT
CASSQAGPHSGNTIYF
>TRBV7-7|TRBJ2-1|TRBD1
TGTGCTAGCAGCTACAGGGGGTCCCGGGACAGGCCGACCTACAATGAGCAGTTCTTC
CASSYRGSRDRPTYNEQFF
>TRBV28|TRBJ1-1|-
TGTGCCAGCAGTTTTACCACACCGAACACTGAAGCTTTCTTT
CASSFTTPNTEAFF
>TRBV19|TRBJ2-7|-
TGTGCCAGTAGTCGAAGTCCTTCTAGCTACGAGCAGTACTTC
CASSRSPSSYEQYF
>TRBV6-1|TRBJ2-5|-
TGTGCCAGCAGTGAAGAGGGGAGGTACCAAGAGACCCAGTACTTC
CASSEEGRYQETQYF
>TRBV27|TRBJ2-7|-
TGTGCCAGCAGTAGTACAGTGTTTTACGAGCAGTACTTC
CASSSTVFYEQYF
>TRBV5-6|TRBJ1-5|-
TGTGCCAGCAGCTTGAACAGATATAGCAATCAGCCCCAGCATTTT
CASSLNRYSNQPQHF
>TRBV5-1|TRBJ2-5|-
TGCGCCAGCAGCTTGGTGTCAGAACAAGAGACCCAGTACTTC
CASSLVSEQETQYF
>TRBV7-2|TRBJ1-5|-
TGTGCCAGCAGCTTATCTGGCTCCACGCAGCCCCAGCATTTT
CASSLSGSTQPQHF
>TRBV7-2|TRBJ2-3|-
TGTGCCAGCAGCCCGGGCAAAAGGGGAATCGATACGCAGTATTTT
CASSPGKRGIDTQYF
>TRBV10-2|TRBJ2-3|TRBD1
TGCGCCAGCACAGGGGGTAGCACAGATACGCAGTATTTT
CASTGGSTDTQYF
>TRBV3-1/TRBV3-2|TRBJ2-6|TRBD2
TGTGCCAGCAGCCAAGTTGCGGGAGGCCTCTCTGGGGCCAACGTCCTGACTTTC
CASSQVAGGLSGANVLTF
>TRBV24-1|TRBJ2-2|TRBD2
TGTGCCACCGAGGCTAGCGGGGGGAACACCGGGGAGCTGTTTTTT
CATEASGGNTGELFF
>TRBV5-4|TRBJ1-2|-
TGTGCCAGCACCCTATGGACCGGCAGCCCGGGAGGCTACACCTTC
CASTLWTGSPGGYTF